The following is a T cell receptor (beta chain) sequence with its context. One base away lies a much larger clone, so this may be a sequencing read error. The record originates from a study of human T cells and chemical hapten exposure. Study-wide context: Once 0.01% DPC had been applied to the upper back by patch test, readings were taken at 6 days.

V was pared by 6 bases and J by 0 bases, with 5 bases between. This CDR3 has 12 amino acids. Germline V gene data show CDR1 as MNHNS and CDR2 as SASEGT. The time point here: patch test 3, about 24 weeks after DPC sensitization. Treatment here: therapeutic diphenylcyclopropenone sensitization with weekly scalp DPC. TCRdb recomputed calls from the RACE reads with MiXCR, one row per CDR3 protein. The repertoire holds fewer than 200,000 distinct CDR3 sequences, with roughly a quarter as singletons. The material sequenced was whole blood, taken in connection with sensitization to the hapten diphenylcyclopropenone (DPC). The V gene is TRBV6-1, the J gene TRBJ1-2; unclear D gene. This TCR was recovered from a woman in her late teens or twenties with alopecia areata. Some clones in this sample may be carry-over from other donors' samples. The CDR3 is CASSLTNYGYTF. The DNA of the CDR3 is TGTGCCAGCAGCCTAACTAACTATGGCTACACCTTC.